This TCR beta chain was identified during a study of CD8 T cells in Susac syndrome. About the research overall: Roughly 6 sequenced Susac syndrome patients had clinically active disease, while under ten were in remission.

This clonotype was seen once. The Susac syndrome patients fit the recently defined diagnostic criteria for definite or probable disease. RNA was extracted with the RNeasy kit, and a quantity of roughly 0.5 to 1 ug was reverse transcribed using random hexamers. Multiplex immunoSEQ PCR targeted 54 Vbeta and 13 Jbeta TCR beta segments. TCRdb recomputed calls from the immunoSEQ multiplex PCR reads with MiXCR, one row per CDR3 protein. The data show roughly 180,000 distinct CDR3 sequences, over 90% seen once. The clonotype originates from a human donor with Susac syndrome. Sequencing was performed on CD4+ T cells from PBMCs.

The CDR3 loop reads CASTAAVLNQPQHF. For the CDR3, the DNA is TGTGCCAGTACAGCGGCGGTCCTCAATCAGCCCCAGCATTTT. The chain has TRBV19 and TRBJ1-5, with no clear D. Germline assignment: CDR1 LNHDA and CDR2 SQIVND (reference sequence). The CDR3 length is 14 residues. V was cut by 7 bases and J by 3 bases, with 13 bases left in between.